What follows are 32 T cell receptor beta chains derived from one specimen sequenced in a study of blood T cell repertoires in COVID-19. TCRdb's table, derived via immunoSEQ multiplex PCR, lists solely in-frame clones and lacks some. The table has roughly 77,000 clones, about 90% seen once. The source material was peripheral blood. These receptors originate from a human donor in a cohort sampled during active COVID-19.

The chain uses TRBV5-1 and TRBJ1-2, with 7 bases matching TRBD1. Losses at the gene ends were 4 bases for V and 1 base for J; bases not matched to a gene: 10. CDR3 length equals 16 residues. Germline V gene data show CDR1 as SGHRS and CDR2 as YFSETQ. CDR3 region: CASSPGTEHFNYGYTF. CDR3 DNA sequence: TGCGCCAGCAGCCCTGGGACAGAACACTTTAACTATGGCTACACCTTC. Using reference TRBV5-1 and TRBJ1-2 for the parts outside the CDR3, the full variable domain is KAGVTQTPRYLIKTRGQQVTLSCSPISGHRSVSWYQQTPGQGLQFLFEYFSETQRNKGNFPGRFSGRQFSNSRSEMNVSTLELGDSALYLCASSPGTEHFNYGYTFGSGTRLTVV.

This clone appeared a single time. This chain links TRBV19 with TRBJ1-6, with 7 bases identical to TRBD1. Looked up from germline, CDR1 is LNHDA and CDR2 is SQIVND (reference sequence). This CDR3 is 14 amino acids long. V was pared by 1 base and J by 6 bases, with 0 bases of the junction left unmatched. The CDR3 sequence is CASSIGDSNSPLHF. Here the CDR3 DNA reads TGTGCCAGTAGTATAGGGGACAGTAATTCACCCCTCCACTTT.

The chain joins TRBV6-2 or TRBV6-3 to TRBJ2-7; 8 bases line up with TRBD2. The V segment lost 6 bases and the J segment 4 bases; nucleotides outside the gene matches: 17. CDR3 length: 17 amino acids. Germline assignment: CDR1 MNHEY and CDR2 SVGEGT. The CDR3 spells CASSAWMTIAGSYEQYF. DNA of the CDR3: TGTGCCAGCAGCGCTTGGATGACTATAGCGGGGTCTTACGAGCAGTACTTC.

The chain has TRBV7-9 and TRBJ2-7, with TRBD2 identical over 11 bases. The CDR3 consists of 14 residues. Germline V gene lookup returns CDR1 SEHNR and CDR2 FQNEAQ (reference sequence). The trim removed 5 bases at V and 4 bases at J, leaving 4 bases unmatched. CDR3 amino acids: CASSTGTSGYEQYF. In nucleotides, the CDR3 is TGTGCCAGCAGCACCGGGACTAGCGGATACGAGCAGTACTTC.

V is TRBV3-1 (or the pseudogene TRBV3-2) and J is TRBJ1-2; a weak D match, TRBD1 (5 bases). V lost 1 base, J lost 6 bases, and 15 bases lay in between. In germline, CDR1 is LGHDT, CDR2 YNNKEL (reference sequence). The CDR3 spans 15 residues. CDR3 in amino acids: CASSQGGNGGNGYTF. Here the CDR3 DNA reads TGTGCCAGCAGCCAAGGGGGGAACGGGGGGAATGGCTACACCTTC.

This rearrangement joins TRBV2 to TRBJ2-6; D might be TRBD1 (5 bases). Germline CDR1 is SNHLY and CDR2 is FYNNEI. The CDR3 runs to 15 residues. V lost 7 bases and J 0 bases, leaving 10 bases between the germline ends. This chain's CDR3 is CASMPGASGANVLTF. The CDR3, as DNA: TGTGCCAGCATGCCTGGGGCCTCTGGGGCCAACGTCCTGACTTTC. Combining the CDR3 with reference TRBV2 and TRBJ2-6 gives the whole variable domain EPEVTQTPSHQVTQMGQEVILRCVPISNHLYFYWYRQILGQKVEFLVSFYNNEISEKSEIFDDQFSVERPDGSNFTLKIRSTKLEDSAMYFCASMPGASGANVLTFGAGSRLTVL.

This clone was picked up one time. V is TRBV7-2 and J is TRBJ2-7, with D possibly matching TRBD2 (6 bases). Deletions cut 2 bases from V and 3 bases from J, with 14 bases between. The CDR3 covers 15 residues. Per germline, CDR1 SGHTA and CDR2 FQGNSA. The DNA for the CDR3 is TGTGCCAGCAGCTTATCTTATGGAGGGAACTACGAGCAGTACTTC. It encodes CASSLSYGGNYEQYF.

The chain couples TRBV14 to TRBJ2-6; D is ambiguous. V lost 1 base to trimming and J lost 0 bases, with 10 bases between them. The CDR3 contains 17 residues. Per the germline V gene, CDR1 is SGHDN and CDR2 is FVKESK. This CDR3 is CASSQGPVFSGANVLTF. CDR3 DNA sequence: TGTGCCAGCAGCCAAGGGCCCGTATTCTCTGGGGCCAACGTCCTGACTTTC. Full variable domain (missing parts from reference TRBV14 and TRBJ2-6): EAGVTQFPSHSVIEKGQTVTLRCDPISGHDNLYWYRRVMGKEIKFLLHFVKESKQDESGMPNNRFLAERTGGTYSTLKVQPAELEDSGVYFCASSQGPVFSGANVLTFGAGSRLTVL.

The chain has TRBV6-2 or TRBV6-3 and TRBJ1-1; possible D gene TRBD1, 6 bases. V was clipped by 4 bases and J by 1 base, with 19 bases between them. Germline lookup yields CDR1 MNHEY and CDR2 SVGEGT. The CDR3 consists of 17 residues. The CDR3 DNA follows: TGTGCCAGCAGTTCCCCCCTGGCGGGGGCGAAGAACACTGAAGCTTTCTTT. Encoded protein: CASSSPLAGAKNTEAFF.

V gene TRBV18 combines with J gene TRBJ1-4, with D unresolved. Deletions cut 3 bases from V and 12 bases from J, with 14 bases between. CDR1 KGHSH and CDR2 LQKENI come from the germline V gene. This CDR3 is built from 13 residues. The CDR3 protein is CASSPAEDGQLFF. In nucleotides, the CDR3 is TGTGCCAGCTCACCGGCGGAGGATGGACAACTGTTTTTT.

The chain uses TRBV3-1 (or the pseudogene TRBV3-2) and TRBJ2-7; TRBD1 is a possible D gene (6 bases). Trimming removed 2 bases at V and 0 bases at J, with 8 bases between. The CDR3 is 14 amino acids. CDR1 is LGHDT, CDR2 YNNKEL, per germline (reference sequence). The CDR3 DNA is TGTGCCAGCAGCCAACAGGGGAGCTCCTACGAGCAGTACTTC. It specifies CASSQQGSSYEQYF.

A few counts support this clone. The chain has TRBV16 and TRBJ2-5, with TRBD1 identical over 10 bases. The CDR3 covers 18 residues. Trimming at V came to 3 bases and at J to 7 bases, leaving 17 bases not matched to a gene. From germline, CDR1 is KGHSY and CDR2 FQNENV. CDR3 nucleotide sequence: TGTGCCAGCAGCCACCATTCCGGGACAGGGGCGCGTCCGAGGACCCAGTACTTC. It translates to CASSHHSGTGARPRTQYF. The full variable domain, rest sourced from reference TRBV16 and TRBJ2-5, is GEEVAQTPKHLVRGEGQKAKLYCAPIKGHSYVFWYQQVLKNEFKFLISFQNENVFDETGMPKERFSAKCLPNSPCSLEIQATKLEDSAVYFCASSHHSGTGARPRTQYFGPGTRLLVL.

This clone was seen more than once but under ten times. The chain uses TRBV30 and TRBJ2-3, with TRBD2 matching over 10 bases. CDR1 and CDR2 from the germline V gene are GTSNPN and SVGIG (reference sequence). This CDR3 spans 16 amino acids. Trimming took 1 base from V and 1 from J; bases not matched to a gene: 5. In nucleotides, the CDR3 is TGTGCCTGGAGTGGTCTAGCGGGAGCTGGCACAGATACGCAGTATTTT. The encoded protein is CAWSGLAGAGTDTQYF.

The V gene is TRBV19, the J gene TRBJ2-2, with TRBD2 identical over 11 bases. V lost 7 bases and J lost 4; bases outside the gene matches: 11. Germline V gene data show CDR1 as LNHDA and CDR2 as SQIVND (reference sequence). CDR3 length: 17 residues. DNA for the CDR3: TGTGCCAGTAAGGGACTAGCGGTCCTAATAGGCACCGGGGAGCTGTTTTTT. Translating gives CASKGLAVLIGTGELFF.

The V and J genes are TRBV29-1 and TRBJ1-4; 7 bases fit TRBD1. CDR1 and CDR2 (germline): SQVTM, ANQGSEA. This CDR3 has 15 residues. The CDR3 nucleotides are TGCAGACCCCTCCAAGGGGGCTACTGTTTTGAAAAACTGTTTTTT. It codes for CRPLQGGYCFEKLFF.

The CDR3 coding sequence is TGTGCCAGCAGCTCCCTGCGGGCACAGTCCTACGAGCAGTACTTC. Its protein is CASSSLRAQSYEQYF. V usage is TRBV5-4 and J usage is TRBJ2-7, with TRBD2 as a possible D gene (5 bases). The V end lost 3 bases, the J end lost 1 base, and 14 bases lay between the germline ends. The germline V gene has CDR1 SGHNT and CDR2 YYREEE (reference sequence). The CDR3 loop spans 15 amino acids. Using reference TRBV5-4 and TRBJ2-7 for the parts outside the CDR3, the full variable domain is ETGVTQSPTHLIKTRGQQVTLRCSSQSGHNTVSWYQQALGQGPQFIFQYYREEENGRGNFPPRFSGLQFPNYSSELNVNALELDDSALYLCASSSLRAQSYEQYFGPGTRLTVT.

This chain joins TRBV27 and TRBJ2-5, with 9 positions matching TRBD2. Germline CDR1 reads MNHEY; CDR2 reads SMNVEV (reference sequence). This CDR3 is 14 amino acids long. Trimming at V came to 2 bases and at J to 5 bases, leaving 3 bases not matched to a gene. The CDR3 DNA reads TGTGCCAGCAGTTTAGGTAGCGGGAGTGAGACCCAGTACTTC. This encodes CASSLGSGSETQYF.

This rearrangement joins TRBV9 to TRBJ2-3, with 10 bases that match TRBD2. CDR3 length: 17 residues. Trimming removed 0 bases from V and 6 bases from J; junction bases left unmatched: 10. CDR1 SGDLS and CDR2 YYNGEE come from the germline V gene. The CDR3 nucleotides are TGTGCCAGCAGCGTAGGGGTAGGGGGGACTAGCGCGGATACGCAGTATTTT. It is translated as CASSVGVGGTSADTQYF.

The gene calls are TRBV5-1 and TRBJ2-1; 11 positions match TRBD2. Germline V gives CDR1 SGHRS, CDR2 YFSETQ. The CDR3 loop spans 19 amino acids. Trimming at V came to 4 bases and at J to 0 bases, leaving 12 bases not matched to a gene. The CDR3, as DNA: TGCGCCAGCAGCGCCATCGGACTAGCGGGTTCTAGCTCCTACAATGAGCAGTTCTTC. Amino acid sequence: CASSAIGLAGSSSYNEQFF.

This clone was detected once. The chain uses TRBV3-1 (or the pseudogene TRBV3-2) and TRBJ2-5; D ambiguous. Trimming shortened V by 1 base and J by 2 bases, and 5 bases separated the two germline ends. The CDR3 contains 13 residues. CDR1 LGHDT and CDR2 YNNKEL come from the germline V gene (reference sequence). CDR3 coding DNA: TGTGCCAGCAGCCAAGTGCAGCAAGAGACCCAGTACTTC. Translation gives CASSQVQQETQYF.

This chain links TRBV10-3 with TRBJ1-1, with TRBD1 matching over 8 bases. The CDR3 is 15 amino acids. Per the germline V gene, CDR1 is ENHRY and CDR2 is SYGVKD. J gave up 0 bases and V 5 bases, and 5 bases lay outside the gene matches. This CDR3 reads CAISTNRGLNTEAFF. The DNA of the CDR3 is TGTGCCATCAGTACAAACAGGGGGTTGAACACTGAAGCTTTCTTT.

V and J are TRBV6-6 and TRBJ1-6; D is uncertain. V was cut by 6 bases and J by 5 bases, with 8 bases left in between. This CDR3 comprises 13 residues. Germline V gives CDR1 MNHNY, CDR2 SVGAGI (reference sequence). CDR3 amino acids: CASRELDNSPLHF. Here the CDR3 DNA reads TGTGCCAGCAGAGAACTCGATAATTCACCCCTCCACTTT.

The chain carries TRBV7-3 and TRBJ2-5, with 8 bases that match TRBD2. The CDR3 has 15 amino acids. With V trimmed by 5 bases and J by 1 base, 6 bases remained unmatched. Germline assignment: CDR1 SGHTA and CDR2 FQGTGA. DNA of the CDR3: TGTGCCAGCAGCAAATACGGGGGGGTCCAAGAGACCCAGTACTTC. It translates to CASSKYGGVQETQYF.

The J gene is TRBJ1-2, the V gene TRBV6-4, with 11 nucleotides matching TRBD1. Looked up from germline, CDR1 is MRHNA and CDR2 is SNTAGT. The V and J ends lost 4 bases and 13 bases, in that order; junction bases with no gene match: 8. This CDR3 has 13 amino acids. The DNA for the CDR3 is TGTGCCAGCAGTGGCCCGGGACAGGGGGTGCTCACCTTC. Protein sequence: CASSGPGQGVLTF.

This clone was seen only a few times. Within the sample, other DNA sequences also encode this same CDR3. CDR3 sequence reads: CASSPRTGVNYGYTF. DNA of the CDR3: TGTGCCAGCTCACCGAGGACAGGGGTTAACTATGGCTACACCTTC. The chain recombines TRBV18 with TRBJ1-2, with 9 nucleotides matching TRBD1. The CDR3 loop spans 15 amino acids. V trimming: 3 bases; J trimming: 1 base; junction bases outside the gene matches: 3. Germline-derived CDR1 and CDR2 are KGHSH and LQKENI.

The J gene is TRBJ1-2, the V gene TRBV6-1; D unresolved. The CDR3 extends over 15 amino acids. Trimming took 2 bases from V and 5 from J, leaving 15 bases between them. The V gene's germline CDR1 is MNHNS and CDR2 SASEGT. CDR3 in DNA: TGTGCCAGCAGTGAACTCCGGGATTTGCGGTATGGCTACACCTTC. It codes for CASSELRDLRYGYTF.

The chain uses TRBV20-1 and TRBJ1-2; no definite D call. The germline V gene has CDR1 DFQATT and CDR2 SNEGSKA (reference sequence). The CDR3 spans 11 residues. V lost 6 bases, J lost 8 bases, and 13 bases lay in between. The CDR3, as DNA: TGCAGTGCGCGGCCCCGCGGGGGCTACACCTTC. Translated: CSARPRGGYTF.

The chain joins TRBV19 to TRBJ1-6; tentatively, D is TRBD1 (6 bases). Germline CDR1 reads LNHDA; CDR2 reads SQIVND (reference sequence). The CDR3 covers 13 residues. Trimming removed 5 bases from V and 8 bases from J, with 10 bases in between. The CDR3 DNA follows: TGTGCCAGTAGTCGGGCAGGGGATTCACCCCTCCACTTT. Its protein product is CASSRAGDSPLHF.

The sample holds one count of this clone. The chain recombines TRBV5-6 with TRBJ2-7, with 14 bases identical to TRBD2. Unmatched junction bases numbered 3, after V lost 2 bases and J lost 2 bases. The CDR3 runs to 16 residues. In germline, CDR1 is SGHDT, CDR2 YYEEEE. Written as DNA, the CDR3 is TGTGCCAGCAGCTTTTCGACTAGCGGGAGGGCCTACGAGCAGTACTTC. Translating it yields CASSFSTSGRAYEQYF.

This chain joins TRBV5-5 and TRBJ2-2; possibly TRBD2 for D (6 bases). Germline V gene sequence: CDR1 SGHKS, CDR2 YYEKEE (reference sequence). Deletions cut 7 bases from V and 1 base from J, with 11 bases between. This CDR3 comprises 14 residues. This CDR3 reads CASFGGLNTGELFF. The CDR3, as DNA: TGTGCCAGCTTTGGGGGACTGAACACCGGGGAGCTGTTTTTT.

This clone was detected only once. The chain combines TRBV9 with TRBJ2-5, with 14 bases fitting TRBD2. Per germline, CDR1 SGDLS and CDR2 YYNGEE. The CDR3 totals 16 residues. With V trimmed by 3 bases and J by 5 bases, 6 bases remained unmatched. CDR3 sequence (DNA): TGTGCCAGCAGCGACGGAAGACTAGCGGGAGGGGAGACCCAGTACTTC. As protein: CASSDGRLAGGETQYF.

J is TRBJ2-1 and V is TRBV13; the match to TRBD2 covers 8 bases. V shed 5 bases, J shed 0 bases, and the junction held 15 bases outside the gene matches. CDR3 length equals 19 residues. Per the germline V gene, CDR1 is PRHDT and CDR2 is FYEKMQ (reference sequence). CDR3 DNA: TGTGCCAGCAGCCCAGGGTTCCGTAGCGGGGCCAGCTCCTACAATGAGCAGTTCTTC. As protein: CASSPGFRSGASSYNEQFF.